The rows below give T cell receptor beta chains drawn from one sample of a study of cytomegalovirus exposure and HLA in healthy donors. Libraries were prepared by immunoSEQ multiplex PCR; TCRdb keeps only in-frame clonotypes and omits some of them. The table has approximately 190,000 clones, 75% to 90% seen once. The sequenced sample was PBMCs. The receptor source for this set is a boy under 10 years old in good health and CMV-seronegative. The CDR3 runs from the conserved cysteine through the conserved F or W. The D gene is left open where the match is weak. Only part of the rows carry a size: once, few, many, or a class if the clone is expanded.

CDR3 DNA	CDR3 protein	clone size	D gene	V gene	J gene
TGTGCCAGCATCTTTGATACTAGCGGGGGGGCGTTTCTATTTGAGACCCAGTACTTC	CASIFDTSGGAFLFETQYF	NA	TRBD2	TRBV2	TRBJ2-5
TGTGCCAGCAGTTCCCCCGGTGAGCTGTTTTTT	CASSSPGELFF	NA	NA	TRBV28	TRBJ2-2
TGTGCCAGCAGTTTATGGACTAGCGGGAGGTATGCGACCCAGTACTTC	CASSLWTSGRYATQYF	NA	TRBD2	TRBV28	TRBJ2-5
TGTGCCAGTCGTCCCGTTAGTCGGAGCAATCAGCCCCAGCATTTT	CASRPVSRSNQPQHF	NA	NA	TRBV19	TRBJ1-5
TGCAGCGTTGAAGTCCCCCCGGGTTCCCGCACAGATACGCAGTATTTT	CSVEVPPGSRTDTQYF	NA	NA	TRBV29-1	TRBJ2-3
TGCAGCGTAAAAAGGCTATTGGAGGAGACCCAGTACTTC	CSVKRLLEETQYF	NA	NA	TRBV29-1	TRBJ2-5
TGTGCCAGCAGTGAGGCCGGGGGAGGCGGGGAGCTGTTTTTT	CASSEAGGGGELFF	NA	NA	TRBV2	TRBJ2-2
TGCGCCAGCAGCCAAACTACAGGGGCGAGCTCCTACGAGCAGTACTTC	CASSQTTGASSYEQYF	NA	TRBD1	TRBV5-1	TRBJ2-7
TGCAGCGCTGCCCAGCAGACAGCCACTGAAGCTTTCTTT	CSAAQQTATEAFF	NA	NA	TRBV29-1	TRBJ1-1
TGTGCCAGCAGCTTATTCCGGGGAGGTAATGAAAAACTGTTTTTT	CASSLFRGGNEKLFF	few	NA	TRBV7-8	TRBJ1-4
TGTGCCAGCTCCGAAGACAGGGAAAGCGGTGAGCAGTTCTTC	CASSEDRESGEQFF	NA	TRBD1	TRBV18	TRBJ2-1
TGCGCCAGCAGCCAAGCCCAGGGAGGTCAAGGGAAACTGTTTTTT	CASSQAQGGQGKLFF	NA	NA	TRBV4-1	TRBJ1-4
TGCGCCAGCAGCCCGCTCCTGGCGGTGCAAGAGACCCAGTACTTC	CASSPLLAVQETQYF	NA	NA	TRBV5-1	TRBJ2-5
TGTGCCAGCAGCCATTCCCGACAGGGTTACTCTATCACAGATACGCAGTATTTT	CASSHSRQGYSITDTQYF	NA	TRBD1	TRBV28	TRBJ2-3
TGTGCCAGCAGCCCCCCCGGGACAGGTTTCTACGAGCAGTACTTC	CASSPPGTGFYEQYF	NA	TRBD1	TRBV11-3	TRBJ2-7
TGCAGCGGACAGGGTTCCCACGAGCAGTACTTC	CSGQGSHEQYF	once	TRBD1	TRBV29-1	TRBJ2-7
TGTGCCAGCAGCTCTGCGATTACGACTAGTATGGGGGAGCTGTTTTTT	CASSSAITTSMGELFF	NA	NA	TRBV7-9	TRBJ2-2
TGTGCCAGCAGCTTAGGGGAACAGACGGCCAGGGGGGACTACGAGCAGTACTTC	CASSLGEQTARGDYEQYF	NA	NA	TRBV11-1	TRBJ2-7
TGTGCCAGCGGATTCAGGGCTGGGGAGCTGTTTTTT	CASGFRAGELFF	NA	NA	TRBV28	TRBJ2-2
TGTGCCAGCGAAGCACAGGGAACGAACACCGGGGAGCTGTTTTTT	CASEAQGTNTGELFF	NA	NA	TRBV7-8	TRBJ2-2
TGTGCCAGCAGTTTATCCGGGACTATTCGTGGGGAGCTGTTTTTT	CASSLSGTIRGELFF	NA	TRBD2	TRBV27	TRBJ2-2
TGTGCCAGCAGTCCACGAGGGCGGGAGACCCAGTACTTC	CASSPRGRETQYF	NA	NA	TRBV27	TRBJ2-5
TGTGCCAGCAGAGCCACTCGAAGCCCCTACGAGCAGTACTTC	CASRATRSPYEQYF	NA	NA	TRBV7-2	TRBJ2-7
TGTGCCAGCAGAATAGACCTAAGACAGGGGGCCTACGAGCAGTACTTC	CASRIDLRQGAYEQYF	NA	TRBD1	TRBV27	TRBJ2-7
TGTGCCAGCCGACAGGGGGTAATCACAGATACGCAGTATTTT	CASRQGVITDTQYF	once	TRBD1	TRBV6-5	TRBJ2-3
TGTGCCTGGAGTCCGAGGGATGGGTATGGCTACACCTTC	CAWSPRDGYGYTF	NA	NA	TRBV30	TRBJ1-2
TGTGCCAGCAGCGTAGCTCCCACAGGGTCGAACACTGAAGCTTTCTTT	CASSVAPTGSNTEAFF	NA	NA	TRBV9	TRBJ1-1
TGCAGCGCCGGACAGGGGAGTTCCTTCACAGATACGCAGTATTTT	CSAGQGSSFTDTQYF	NA	TRBD1	TRBV29-1	TRBJ2-3
TGTGCCAGCAGCATCTACCTTGCAACTAATACCTACGAGCAGTACTTC	CASSIYLATNTYEQYF	NA	NA	TRBV11-2	TRBJ2-7
TGTGCCAGCAGTGAATTTGGGGGGACTGAAGCTTTCTTT	CASSEFGGTEAFF	few	NA	TRBV6-1	TRBJ1-1
TGTGCCAGCAGTTCCCCTCGACAGGGGAGAATAAATGAGCAGTTCTTC	CASSSPRQGRINEQFF	once	TRBD1	TRBV6-5	TRBJ2-1
TGTGCCTGGACTTCTGGGGCAAACAACGAGCAGTACTTC	CAWTSGANNEQYF	NA	NA	TRBV30	TRBJ2-7
TGTGCCAGCAGCGGGGGGACAGGAGGGCCTGAGCAGTTCTTC	CASSGGTGGPEQFF	NA	TRBD1	TRBV7-8	TRBJ2-1
TGTGCTCTGGGGGGGGAGAATGGGTATGGCTACACCTTC	CALGGENGYGYTF	NA	NA	TRBV28	TRBJ1-2
TGTGCCAGCAGTCGACTAGCGGGAGGCCCCATCTACGAGCAGTACTTC	CASSRLAGGPIYEQYF	NA	TRBD2	TRBV27	TRBJ2-7
TGTGCCACCAGCAGAGTGGCGACGGCGGTTAGCTCCTACAATGAGCAGTTCTTC	CATSRVATAVSSYNEQFF	NA	NA	TRBV15	TRBJ2-1
TGTGCCAGTACAACCAGGGCAAGCACAGATACGCAGTATTTT	CASTTRASTDTQYF	NA	NA	TRBV19	TRBJ2-3
TGTGCCACCAGCAGCGACAAACCGGGAGGTAGCAATCAGCCCCAGCATTTT	CATSSDKPGGSNQPQHF	NA	NA	TRBV15	TRBJ1-5
TGCGCCAGCAGCCAAGTAAGCGGAGCGAACACCGGGGAGCTGTTTTTT	CASSQVSGANTGELFF	NA	NA	TRBV4-1	TRBJ2-2